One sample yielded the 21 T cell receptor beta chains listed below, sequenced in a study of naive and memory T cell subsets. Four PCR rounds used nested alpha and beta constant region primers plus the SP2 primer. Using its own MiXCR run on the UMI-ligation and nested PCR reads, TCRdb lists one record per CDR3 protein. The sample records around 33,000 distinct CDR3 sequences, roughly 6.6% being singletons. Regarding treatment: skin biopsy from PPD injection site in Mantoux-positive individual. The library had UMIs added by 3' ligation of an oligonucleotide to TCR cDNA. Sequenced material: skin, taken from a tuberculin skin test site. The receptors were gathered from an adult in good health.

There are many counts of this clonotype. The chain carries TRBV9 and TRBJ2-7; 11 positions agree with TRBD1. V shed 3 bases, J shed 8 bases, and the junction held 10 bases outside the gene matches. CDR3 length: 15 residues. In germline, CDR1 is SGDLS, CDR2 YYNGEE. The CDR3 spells CASSASGTGGSQQYF. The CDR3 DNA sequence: TGTGCCAGCAGCGCCTCCGGGACAGGGGGTTCACAGCAGTACTTC.

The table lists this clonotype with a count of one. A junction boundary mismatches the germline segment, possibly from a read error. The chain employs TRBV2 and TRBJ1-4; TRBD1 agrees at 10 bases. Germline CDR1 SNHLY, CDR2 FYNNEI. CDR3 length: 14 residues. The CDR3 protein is CAGRIGTGAEKLFF. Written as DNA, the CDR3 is TGTGCCGGCAGGATCGGGACAGGGGCTGAAAAACTGTTTTTT.

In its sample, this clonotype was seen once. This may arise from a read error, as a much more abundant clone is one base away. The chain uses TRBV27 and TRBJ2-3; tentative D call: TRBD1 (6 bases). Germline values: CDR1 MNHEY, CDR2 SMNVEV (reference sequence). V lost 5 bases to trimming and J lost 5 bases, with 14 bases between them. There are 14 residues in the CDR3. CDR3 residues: CASSMGARGDTQYF. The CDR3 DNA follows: TGTGCCAGCAGTATGGGGGCTCGGGGAGATACGCAGTATTTT.

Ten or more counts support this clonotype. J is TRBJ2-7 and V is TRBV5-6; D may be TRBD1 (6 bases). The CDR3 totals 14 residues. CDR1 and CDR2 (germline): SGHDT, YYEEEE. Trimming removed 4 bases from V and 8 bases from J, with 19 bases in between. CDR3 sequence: CASSPTGTSEKQYF. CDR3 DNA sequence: TGTGCCAGCAGCCCGACAGGTACCTCTGAGAAGCAGTACTTC.

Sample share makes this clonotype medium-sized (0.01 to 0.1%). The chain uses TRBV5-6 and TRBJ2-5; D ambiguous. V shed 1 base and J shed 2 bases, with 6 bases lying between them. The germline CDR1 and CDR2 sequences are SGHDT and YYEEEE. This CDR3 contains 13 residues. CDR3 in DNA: TGTGCCAGCAGCTTGCGAGCACAAGAGACCCAGTACTTC. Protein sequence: CASSLRAQETQYF.

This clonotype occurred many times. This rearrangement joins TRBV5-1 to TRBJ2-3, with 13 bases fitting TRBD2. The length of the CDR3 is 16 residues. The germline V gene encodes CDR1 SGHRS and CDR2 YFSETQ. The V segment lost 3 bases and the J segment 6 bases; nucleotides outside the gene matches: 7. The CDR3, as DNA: TGCGCCAGCAGCTCTGGACTAGCGGGGGCGGGGGATACGCAGTATTTT. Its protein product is CASSSGLAGAGDTQYF.

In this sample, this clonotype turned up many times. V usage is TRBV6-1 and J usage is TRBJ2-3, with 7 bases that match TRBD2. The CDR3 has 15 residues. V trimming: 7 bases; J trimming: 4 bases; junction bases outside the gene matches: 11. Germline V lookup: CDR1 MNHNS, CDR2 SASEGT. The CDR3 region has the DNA TGTGCCAGCACCCCCGAGCGGGGCCGCTCAGATACGCAGTATTTT. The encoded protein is CASTPERGRSDTQYF.

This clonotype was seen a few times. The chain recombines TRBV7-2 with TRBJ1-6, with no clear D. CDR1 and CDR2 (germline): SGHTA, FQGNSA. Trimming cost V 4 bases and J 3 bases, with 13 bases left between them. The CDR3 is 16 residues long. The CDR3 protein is CASSSRSTSYNSPLHF. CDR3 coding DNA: TGTGCCAGCAGCTCCCGAAGTACCAGCTATAATTCACCCCTCCACTTT.

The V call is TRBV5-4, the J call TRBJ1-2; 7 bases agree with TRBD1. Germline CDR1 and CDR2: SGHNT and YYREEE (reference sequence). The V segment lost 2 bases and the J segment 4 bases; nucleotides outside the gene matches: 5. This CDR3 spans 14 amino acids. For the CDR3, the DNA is TGTGCCAGCAGCTTAGTACAGGGGCCCTATGGCTACACCTTC. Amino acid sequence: CASSLVQGPYGYTF.

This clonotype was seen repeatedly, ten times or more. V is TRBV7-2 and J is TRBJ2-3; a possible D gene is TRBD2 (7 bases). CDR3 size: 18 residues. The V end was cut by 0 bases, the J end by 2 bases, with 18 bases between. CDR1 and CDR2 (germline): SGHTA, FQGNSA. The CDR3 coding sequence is TGTGCCAGCAGCTTAGCGCGGGCGGGGGCTCCCCTCACAGATACGCAGTATTTT. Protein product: CASSLARAGAPLTDTQYF.

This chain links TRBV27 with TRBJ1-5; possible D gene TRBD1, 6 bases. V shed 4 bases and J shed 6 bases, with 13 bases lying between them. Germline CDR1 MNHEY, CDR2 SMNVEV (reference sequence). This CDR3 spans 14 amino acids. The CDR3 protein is CASSSAGAGQPQHF. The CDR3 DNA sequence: TGTGCCAGCAGTTCAGCAGGGGCCGGTCAGCCCCAGCATTTT.

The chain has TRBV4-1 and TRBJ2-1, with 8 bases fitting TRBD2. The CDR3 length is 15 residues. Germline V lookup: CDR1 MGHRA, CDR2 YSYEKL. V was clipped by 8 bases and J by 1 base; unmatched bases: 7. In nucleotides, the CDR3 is TGCGCCAGCCCCCTACTAGCGGCTTCCTACAATGAGCAGTTCTTC. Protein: CASPLLAASYNEQFF.

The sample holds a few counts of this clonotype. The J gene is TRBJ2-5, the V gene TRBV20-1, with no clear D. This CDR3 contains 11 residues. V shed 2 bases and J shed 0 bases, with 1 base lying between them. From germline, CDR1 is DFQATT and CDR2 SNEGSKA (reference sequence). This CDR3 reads CSARHQETQYF. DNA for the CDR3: TGCAGTGCTAGACACCAAGAGACCCAGTACTTC.

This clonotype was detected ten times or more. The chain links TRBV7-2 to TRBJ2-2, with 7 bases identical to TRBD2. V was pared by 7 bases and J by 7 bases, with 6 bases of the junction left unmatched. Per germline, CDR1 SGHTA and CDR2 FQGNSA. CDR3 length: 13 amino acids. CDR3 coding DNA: TGTGCCAGCATGCGGGGGACGGTCGGGGAGCTGTTTTTT. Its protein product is CASMRGTVGELFF. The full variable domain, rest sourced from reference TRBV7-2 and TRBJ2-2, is GAGVSQSPSNKVTEKGKDVELRCDPISGHTALYWYRQSLGQGLEFLIYFQGNSAPDKSGLPSDRFSAERTGGSVSTLTIQRTQQEDSAVYLCASMRGTVGELFFGEGSRLTVL.

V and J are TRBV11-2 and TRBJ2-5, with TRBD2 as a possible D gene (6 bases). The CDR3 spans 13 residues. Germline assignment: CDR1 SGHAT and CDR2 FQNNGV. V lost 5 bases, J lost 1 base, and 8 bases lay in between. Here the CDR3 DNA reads TGTGCCAGCAGCCGCGGGGCCCAAGAGACCCAGTACTTC. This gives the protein CASSRGAQETQYF.

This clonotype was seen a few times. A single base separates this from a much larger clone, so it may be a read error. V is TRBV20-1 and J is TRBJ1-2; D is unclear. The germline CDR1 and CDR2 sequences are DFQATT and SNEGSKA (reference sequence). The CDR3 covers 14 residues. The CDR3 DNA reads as TGCAGTGCTAGAGGAGAGCCCTCTAACTATGGCGACACCTTC. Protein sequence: CSARGEPSNYGDTF.

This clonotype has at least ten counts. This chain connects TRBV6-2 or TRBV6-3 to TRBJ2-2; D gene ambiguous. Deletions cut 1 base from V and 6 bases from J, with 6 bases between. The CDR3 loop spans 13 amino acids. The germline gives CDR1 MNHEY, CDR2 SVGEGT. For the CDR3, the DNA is TGTGCCAGCAGTTACTATAACCCCGGGGAGCTGTTTTTT. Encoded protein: CASSYYNPGELFF.

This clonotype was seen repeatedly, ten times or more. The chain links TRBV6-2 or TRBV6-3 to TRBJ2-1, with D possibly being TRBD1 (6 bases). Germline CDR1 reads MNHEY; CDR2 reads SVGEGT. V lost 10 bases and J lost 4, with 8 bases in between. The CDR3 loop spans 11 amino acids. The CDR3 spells CAIGQYNEQFF. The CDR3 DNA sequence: TGTGCCATCGGACAGTACAATGAGCAGTTCTTC.

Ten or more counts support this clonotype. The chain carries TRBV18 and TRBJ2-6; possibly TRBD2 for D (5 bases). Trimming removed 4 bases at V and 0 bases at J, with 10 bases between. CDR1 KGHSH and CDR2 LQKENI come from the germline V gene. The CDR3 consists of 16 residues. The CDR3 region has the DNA TGTGCCAGCTCACTTCGGGGTAACTCTGGGGCCAACGTCCTGACTTTC. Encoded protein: CASSLRGNSGANVLTF.

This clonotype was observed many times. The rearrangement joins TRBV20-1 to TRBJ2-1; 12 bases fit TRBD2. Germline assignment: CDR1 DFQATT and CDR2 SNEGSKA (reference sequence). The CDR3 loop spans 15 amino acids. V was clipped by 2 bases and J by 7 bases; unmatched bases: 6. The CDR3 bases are TGCAGTGCTAGAACCGGGACTAGCGGGTGGAATGAGCAGTTCTTC. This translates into CSARTGTSGWNEQFF.

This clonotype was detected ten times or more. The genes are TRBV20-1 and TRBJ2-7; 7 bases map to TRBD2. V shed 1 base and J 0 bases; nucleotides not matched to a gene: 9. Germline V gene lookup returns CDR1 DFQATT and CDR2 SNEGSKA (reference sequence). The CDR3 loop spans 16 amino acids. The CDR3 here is CSARGGKAGPSYEQYF. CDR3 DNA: TGCAGTGCTAGAGGGGGGAAAGCGGGGCCCTCCTACGAGCAGTACTTC.